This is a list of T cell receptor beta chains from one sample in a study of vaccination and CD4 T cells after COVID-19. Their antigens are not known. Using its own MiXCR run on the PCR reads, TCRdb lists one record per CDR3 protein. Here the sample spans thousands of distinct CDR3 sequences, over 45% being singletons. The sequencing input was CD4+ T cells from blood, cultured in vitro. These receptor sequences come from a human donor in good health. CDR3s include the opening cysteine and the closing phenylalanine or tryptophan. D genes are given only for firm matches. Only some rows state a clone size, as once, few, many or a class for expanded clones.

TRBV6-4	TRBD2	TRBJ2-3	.	TGTGCCAGCAGTAGCCCGGGACTAGCGGTAGGAGATACGCAGTATTTT	CASSSPGLAVGDTQYF
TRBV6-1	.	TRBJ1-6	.	TGTGCCAGCAGTGTCATTGGGAAGGGTGATTCACCCCTCCACTTT	CASSVIGKGDSPLHF
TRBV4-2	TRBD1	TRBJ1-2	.	TGTGCCAGCAGCCGGGACAGGGAAACGGATGGCTACACCTTC	CASSRDRETDGYTF
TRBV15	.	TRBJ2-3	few	TGTGCCACCAGCAATGGCGGGGAAGATACGCAGTATTTT	CATSNGGEDTQYF
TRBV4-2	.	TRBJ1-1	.	TGTGCCAGCAGCCAAGATGCGTCACAGGGTTTGGGAGCTTTCTTT	CASSQDASQGLGAFF
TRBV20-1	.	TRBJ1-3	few	TGCAGTGCTCGCCCCGGGACGGCCGGAAACACCATATATTTT	CSARPGTAGNTIYF
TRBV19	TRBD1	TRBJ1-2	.	TGTGCCAGTAGTCCGGGACAGGGGGCTGGCGGCTACACCTTC	CASSPGQGAGGYTF
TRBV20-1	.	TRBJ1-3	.	TGCAGTGCCCCTGCGGGAGTCTCTGGAAACACCATATATTTT	CSAPAGVSGNTIYF
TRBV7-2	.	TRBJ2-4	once	TGTGCCAGCAGCTTCCTGGGCCAGCCAATAGCCAAAAACATTCAGTACTTC	CASSFLGQPIAKNIQYF
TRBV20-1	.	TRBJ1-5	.	TGCAGTGCTAGTACCGGAGATATCAATCAGCCCCAGCATTTT	CSASTGDINQPQHF
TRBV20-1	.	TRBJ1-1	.	TGCAGTGCTAGAGCAGGGCAGGCCTTGGCGTCCACTGAAGCTTTCTTT	CSARAGQALASTEAFF
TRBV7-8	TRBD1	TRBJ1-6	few	TGTGCCAGCAGCCTCCAGGGGGGCAATTCACCCCTCCACTTT	CASSLQGGNSPLHF
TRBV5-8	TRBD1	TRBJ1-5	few	TGTGCCAGCAGCCCCGGGACAGGGAGGGAGCCCCAGCATTTT	CASSPGTGREPQHF
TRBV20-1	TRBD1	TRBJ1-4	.	TGCAGTGCGCCGGACAGGGGGCGAGCTAATGAAAAACTGTTTTTT	CSAPDRGRANEKLFF
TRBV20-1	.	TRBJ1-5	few	TGCAGTGCTAGGCAGGATAGCAATCAGCCCCAGCATTTT	CSARQDSNQPQHF
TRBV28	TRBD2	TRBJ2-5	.	TGTGCCAGCAGTTACTCCGGGAGGGTTGAGACCCAGTACTTC	CASSYSGRVETQYF
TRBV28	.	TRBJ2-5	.	TGTGCCAGCAGTTCATGGGGTGCAGAGACCCAGTACTTC	CASSSWGAETQYF
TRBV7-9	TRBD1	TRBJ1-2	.	TGTGCCAGCAGCTTATCCGGGACAGCTTATGGCTACACCTTC	CASSLSGTAYGYTF
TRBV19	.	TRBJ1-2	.	TGTGCCAGTACCAGAGGAGGGCTCTATGGCTACACCTTC	CASTRGGLYGYTF
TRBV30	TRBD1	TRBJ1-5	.	TGTGCCTGGAGTACAGGGGGCAATCAGCCCCAGCATTTT	CAWSTGGNQPQHF
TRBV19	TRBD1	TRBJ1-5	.	TGTGCCAGTAGTATTTTACCAGGGGGTCAGCCCCAGCATTTT	CASSILPGGQPQHF
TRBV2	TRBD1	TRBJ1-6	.	TGTGCCAGCAGGACAGGGGGCTGGTCACCCCTCCACTTT	CASRTGGWSPLHF
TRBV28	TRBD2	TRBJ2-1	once	TGTGCCAGCAGTCCGACTAGCGGGGGGGCCTATGAGCAGTTCTTC	CASSPTSGGAYEQFF
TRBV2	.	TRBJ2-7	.	TGTGCCAGCATTTTAAGTGGGGGGCGGAACGGCTACGAGCAGTACTTC	CASILSGGRNGYEQYF
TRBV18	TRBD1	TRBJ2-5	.	TGTGCCAGCTCACCACTGGACAGGAAGGATGGAGAGACCCAGTACTTC	CASSPLDRKDGETQYF
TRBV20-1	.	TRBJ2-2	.	TGCAGTGCTAGAATTGGCGGGGCGAACACCGGGGAGCTGTTTTTT	CSARIGGANTGELFF
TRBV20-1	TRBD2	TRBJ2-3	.	TGCAGTGCTTCTACGACTAGCGAATTGCTAGATACGCAGTATTTT	CSASTTSELLDTQYF
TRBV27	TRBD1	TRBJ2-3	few	TGTGCCAGCAGTAAGGGGACAGGGGGCACAGATACGCAGTATTTT	CASSKGTGGTDTQYF
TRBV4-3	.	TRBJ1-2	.	TGCGCCAGCAGCCAAGAAGTCGGGGTGGTCTATGGCTACACCTTC	CASSQEVGVVYGYTF
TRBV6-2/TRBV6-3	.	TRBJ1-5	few	TGTGCCAGCAGTTACTATGGCAGTTTCAATCAGCCCCAGCATTTT	CASSYYGSFNQPQHF
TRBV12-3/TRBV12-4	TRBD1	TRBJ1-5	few	TGTGCCAGCAGCGGCCCCCTCGGACAGGTATATAGCAATCAGCCCCAGCATTTT	CASSGPLGQVYSNQPQHF
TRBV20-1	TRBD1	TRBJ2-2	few	TGCAGTGCTACTTCGACAGGGGGTTACGGGGAGCTGTTTTTT	CSATSTGGYGELFF
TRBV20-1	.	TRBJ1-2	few	TGCAGTGCTAGAGAGGACAGCATATATGGCTACACCTTC	CSAREDSIYGYTF
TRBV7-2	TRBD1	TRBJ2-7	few	TGTGCCAGCAGTAGACAGGGGCTCTCCTACGAGCAGTACTTC	CASSRQGLSYEQYF
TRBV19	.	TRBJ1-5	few	TGTGCCAGTAGTTCGCAACCAAATCAGCCCCAGCATTTT	CASSSQPNQPQHF
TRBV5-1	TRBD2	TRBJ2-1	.	TGCGCCAGCAGCCCCGCGGGAGATTCCTACAATGAGCAGTTCTTC	CASSPAGDSYNEQFF
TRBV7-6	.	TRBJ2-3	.	TGTGCCAGCAGCTCGGGACTGCTCACAGATACGCAGTATTTT	CASSSGLLTDTQYF